Included here is one TCR beta chain sequence, with context. Its specificity is unknown. In the PCR, 60 Vbeta and 13 Jbeta primers were used. Sequencing was performed with immunoSEQ multiplex PCR; in TCRdb, only in-frame clones are kept and a portion is missing. The sample records roughly 190,000 clones, more than 65% being singletons. The sample comes from a study of cytomegalovirus exposure and HLA in healthy donors. Study at large: One earlier analysis, a look at around 180 million T cells, found more than 100 million unique TCR beta sequences.

The junction had 10 bases not matched to a gene; V was cut back by 3 bases and J by 8 bases. The CDR3 consists of 16 residues. Per the germline V gene, CDR1 is SGHRS and CDR2 is YFSETQ. General study findings and limits: Differences between HLA loci emerged in a later analysis of TCR association rates, with DRB1 most and HLA-C fewest. An analysis was carried out later, and it reportedly showed fewer N-insertions in an Asian-associated ancestry cluster than the roughly 670-donor mean. With later analysis, a missense DCLRE1C variant became linked to TCR beta V- and J-gene trimming.

This receptor was obtained from a woman aged 25-40 years in good health and CMV-seropositive. V and J are TRBV5-1 and TRBJ2-1; TRBD2 aligns across 11 bases. Sequences were obtained from PBMCs. The CDR3: CASSSLTSGSSDEQFF. CDR3 bases: TGCGCCAGCAGCTCTCTAACTAGCGGGAGTAGCGATGAGCAGTTCTTC. Based on the CDR3 plus reference TRBV5-1 and TRBJ2-1, the full variable domain is KAGVTQTPRYLIKTRGQQVTLSCSPISGHRSVSWYQQTPGQGLQFLFEYFSETQRNKGNFPGRFSGRQFSNSRSEMNVSTLELGDSALYLCASSSLTSGSSDEQFFGPGTRLTVL.